The rows below give T cell receptor beta chains drawn from one sample of a study of control samples from healthy donors and cancer patients. Measured with immunoSEQ multiplex PCR; TCRdb has only the in-frame clones, and not every one. The sample lists 130,000 or so clones; roughly 90% were seen once. The sequenced material came from blood. Receptors were obtained from a woman in her 50s in good health. The CDR3 runs from the conserved cysteine through the conserved F or W. Only part of the rows carry a size: once, few, many, or a class if the clone is expanded.

CDR3aa: CASSLGGDSNQPQHF; v_gene: TRBV5-1; abundance: .
CDR3aa: CASSAPGTAYGYTF; v_gene: TRBV7-2; abundance: .
CDR3aa: CASSMDGVYGYTF; v_gene: TRBV9; abundance: .
CDR3aa: CASSQEWSGSSHEQFF; v_gene: TRBV3-1/TRBV3-2; abundance: .
CDR3aa: CASSEQHRVGGYTF; v_gene: TRBV6-1; abundance: .
CDR3aa: CASSLGSYEQYF; v_gene: TRBV7-8; abundance: .
CDR3aa: CATSREAGRHLSNQPQHF; v_gene: TRBV15; abundance: once
CDR3aa: CASSLMQGAYETQYF; v_gene: TRBV5-1; abundance: once
CDR3aa: CASSSGGARVFF; v_gene: TRBV28; abundance: once
CDR3aa: CASSDSQGHYGYTF; v_gene: TRBV6-4; abundance: .
CDR3aa: CASSIGGGYGYTF; v_gene: TRBV19; abundance: .